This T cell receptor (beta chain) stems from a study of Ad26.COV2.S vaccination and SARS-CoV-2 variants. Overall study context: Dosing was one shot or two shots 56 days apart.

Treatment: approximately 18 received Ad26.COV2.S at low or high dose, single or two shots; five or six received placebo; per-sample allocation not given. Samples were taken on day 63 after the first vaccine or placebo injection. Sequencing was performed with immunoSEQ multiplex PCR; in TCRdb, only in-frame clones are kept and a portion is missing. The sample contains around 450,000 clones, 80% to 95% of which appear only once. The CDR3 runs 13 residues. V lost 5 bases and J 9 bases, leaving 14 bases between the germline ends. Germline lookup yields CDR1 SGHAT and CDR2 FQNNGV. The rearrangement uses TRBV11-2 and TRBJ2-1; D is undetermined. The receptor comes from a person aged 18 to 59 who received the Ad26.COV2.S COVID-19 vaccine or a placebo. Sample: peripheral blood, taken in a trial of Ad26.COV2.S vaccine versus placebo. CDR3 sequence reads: CASSPDVGVEQFF. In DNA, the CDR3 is TGTGCCAGCAGCCCCGACGTGGGCGTTGAGCAGTTCTTC.